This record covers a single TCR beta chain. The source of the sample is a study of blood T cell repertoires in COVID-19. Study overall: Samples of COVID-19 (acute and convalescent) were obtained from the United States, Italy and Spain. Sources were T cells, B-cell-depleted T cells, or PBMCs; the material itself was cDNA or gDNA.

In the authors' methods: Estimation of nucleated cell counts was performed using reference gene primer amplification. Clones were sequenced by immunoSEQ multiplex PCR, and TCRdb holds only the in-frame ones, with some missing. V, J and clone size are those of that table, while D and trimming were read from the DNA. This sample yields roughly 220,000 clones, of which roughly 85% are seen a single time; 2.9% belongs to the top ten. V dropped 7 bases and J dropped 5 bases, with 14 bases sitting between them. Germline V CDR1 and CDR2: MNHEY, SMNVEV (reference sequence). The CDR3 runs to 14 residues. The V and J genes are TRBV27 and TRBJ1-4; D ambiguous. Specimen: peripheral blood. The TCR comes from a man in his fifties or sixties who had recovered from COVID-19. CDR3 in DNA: TGTGCCAGCAAGTCTTGGGCAGTCAATGAAAAACTGTTTTTT. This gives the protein CASKSWAVNEKLFF.